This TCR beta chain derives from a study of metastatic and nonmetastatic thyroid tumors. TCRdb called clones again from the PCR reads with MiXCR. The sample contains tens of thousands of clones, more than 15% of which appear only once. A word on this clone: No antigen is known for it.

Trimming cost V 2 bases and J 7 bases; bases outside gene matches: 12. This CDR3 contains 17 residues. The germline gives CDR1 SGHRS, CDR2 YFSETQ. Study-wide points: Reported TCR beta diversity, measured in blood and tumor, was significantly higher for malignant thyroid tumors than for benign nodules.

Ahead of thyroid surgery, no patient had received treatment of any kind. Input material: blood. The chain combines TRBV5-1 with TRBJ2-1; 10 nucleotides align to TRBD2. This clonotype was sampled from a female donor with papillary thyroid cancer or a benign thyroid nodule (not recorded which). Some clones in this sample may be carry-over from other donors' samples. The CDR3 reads CASSLGAVAGGGNEQFF. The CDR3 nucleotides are TGCGCCAGCAGCTTAGGGGCGGTAGCGGGAGGAGGTAATGAGCAGTTCTTC.